This T cell receptor (beta chain) was profiled in a study of T cell repertoires in cytomegalovirus infection. Study at large: HLA-B-restricted CMV epitopes that are well studied were used alongside recently identified HLA-C-restricted ones.

This clonotype appeared a few times. The antigen is unknown. The CDR3 spans 14 residues. CDR1 is SGHTA, CDR2 FQGNSA, per germline. Between the trimmed V and J ends, which lost 1 base and 4 bases, there was a span of 10 bases. TCRdb itself ran the reads through MiXCR, one entry per CDR3 protein. This table has about 340,000 distinct CDR3 sequences, about 27% appearing once. Specimen: cultured PBMCs, collected from culture after CMV antigen stimulation. This receptor was identified in a human donor in good health (CMV status not recorded). Some clones in this sample may be carry-over from other donors' samples. The gene calls are TRBV7-2 and TRBJ2-5; no firm D call. The chain's CDR3 is CASSLGRLGETQYF. CDR3 in DNA: TGTGCCAGCAGCTTAGGACGGCTGGGAGAGACCCAGTACTTC. The full variable domain, with the rest looked up from reference TRBV7-2 and TRBJ2-5, is GAGVSQSPSNKVTEKGKDVELRCDPISGHTALYWYRQSLGQGLEFLIYFQGNSAPDKSGLPSDRFSAERTGGSVSTLTIQRTQQEDSAVYLCASSLGRLGETQYFGPGTRLLVL.